This T cell receptor beta chain originates from a study of control samples from healthy donors and cancer patients. Method: immunoSEQ multiplex PCR; TCRdb's copy keeps in-frame clones and lacks some. The repertoire holds roughly 170,000 clones, with approximately 92% as singletons. Sequences were obtained from blood. The TCR was taken from a woman aged 55 to 70 in good health.

CDR3 bases: TGTGCCAGCAGGAGAATACAGGCTACAAATTCACCCCTCCACTTT. The encoded protein is CASRRIQATNSPLHF. The chain uses TRBV7-2 and TRBJ1-6, with TRBD1 as a possible D gene (5 bases). V was shortened by 6 bases and J by 7 bases, with 16 bases between the two germline ends. Germline CDR1 is SGHTA and CDR2 is FQGNSA. The CDR3 contains 15 residues.